Following are 19 T cell receptor beta chains from one sample sequenced in a study of PD-1 and CTLA-4 blockade in melanoma. Sequencing used immunoSEQ multiplex PCR; TCRdb keeps in-frame clones, though not all of them. The table includes 20,000 to 25,000 clones, about 87% detected once. This specimen was CD8+ T cells from peripheral blood, taken before anti-PD-1 treatment. The receptor source for this set is a human donor with melanoma.

This chain links TRBV9 with TRBJ2-5, with D perhaps matching TRBD2 (6 bases). Trimming left V 4 bases short and J 5 bases short, with 18 bases between. From germline, CDR1 is SGDLS and CDR2 YYNGEE. CDR3 length: 15 amino acids. CDR3 region: CASSSGLASRETQYF. The CDR3 region has the DNA TGTGCCAGCAGCTCGGGGCTAGCGAGCCGCGAGACCCAGTACTTC.

The chain links TRBV11-2 to TRBJ2-7; TRBD1 agrees at 11 bases. Germline-derived CDR1 and CDR2 are SGHAT and FQNNGV. CDR3 length: 14 amino acids. After removal of 6 bases from V and 3 bases from J, the junction contained 4 bases not matched to a gene. The CDR3 is CASSAGTGGYEQYF. The CDR3 DNA is TGTGCCAGCAGTGCCGGGACAGGGGGCTACGAGCAGTACTTC.

This clone came up once. This chain uses TRBV7-2 with TRBJ2-3, with D possibly being TRBD1 (6 bases). The CDR3 loop spans 15 amino acids. V dropped 2 bases and J dropped 2 bases, with 11 bases sitting between them. Germline-derived CDR1 and CDR2 are SGHTA and FQGNSA. Written as DNA, the CDR3 is TGTGCCAGCAGCTTACGCCAGGGGACCACAGATACGCAGTATTTT. Translating gives CASSLRQGTTDTQYF.

The chain recombines TRBV28 with TRBJ2-1; 7 bases are shared with TRBD2. The CDR3 consists of 16 residues. The junction had 12 bases not matched to a gene; V was cut back by 2 bases and J by 8 bases. Germline CDR1 reads MDHEN; CDR2 reads SYDVKM. CDR3 sequence reads: CASSLRASGVLHEQFF. The CDR3 DNA reads as TGTGCCAGCAGTTTACGGGCTAGCGGTGTTCTCCATGAGCAGTTCTTC.

The rearrangement joins TRBV2 to TRBJ2-2; D unresolved. Germline CDR1 is SNHLY and CDR2 is FYNNEI. V shed 8 bases and J shed 2 bases, with 9 bases lying between them. The CDR3 consists of 13 residues. Here the CDR3 reads CASGTVNTGELFF. DNA for the CDR3: TGTGCCAGCGGTACAGTTAACACCGGGGAGCTGTTTTTT.

The V gene is TRBV28, the J gene TRBJ1-4; the D is unclear. Trimming stripped 7 bases from V and 0 bases from J, with 21 bases between. The germline gives CDR1 MDHEN, CDR2 SYDVKM. The CDR3 totals 18 residues. The CDR3: CASTLGVMGLTTNEKLFF. The CDR3 coding sequence is TGTGCCAGCACCTTGGGTGTCATGGGTCTAACAACTAATGAAAAACTGTTTTTT.

Written as DNA, the CDR3 is TGTGCCAGCAGCTTGGTTGCGGACGGCACCGGGGAGCTGTTTTTT. Translated: CASSLVADGTGELFF. The genes are TRBV5-4 and TRBJ2-2; D remains unclear. Germline V CDR1 and CDR2: SGHNT, YYREEE (reference sequence). V was trimmed by 0 bases and J by 4 bases, leaving 10 bases between them. This CDR3 region has 15 residues.

This sequence joins TRBV7-8 and TRBJ1-2; the D is unclear. CDR1 and CDR2 (germline): SGHVS, FQNEAQ. CDR3 length: 14 amino acids. V was trimmed by 7 bases and J by 6 bases, leaving 18 bases between them. As DNA, the CDR3 is TGTGCCAGCACCCAGACGGCACGGGAGGATGGCTACACCTTC. The encoded protein is CASTQTAREDGYTF.

This chain connects TRBV6-6 to TRBJ1-2; 7 nucleotides match TRBD1. The length of the CDR3 is 15 residues. With V trimmed by 4 bases and J by 0 bases, 5 bases remained unmatched. The V gene's germline CDR1 is MNHNY and CDR2 SVGAGI (reference sequence). The CDR3 here is CASSWGDSANYGYTF. DNA for the CDR3: TGTGCCAGCAGTTGGGGGGACAGTGCTAACTATGGCTACACCTTC.

The chain uses TRBV9 and TRBJ2-1; either TRBD1 or TRBD2 may fit D (6 bases each). This CDR3 is 15 amino acids long. Per the germline V gene, CDR1 is SGDLS and CDR2 is YYNGEE. The V end lost 2 bases, the J end lost 7 bases, and 16 bases lay between the germline ends. CDR3 region: CASSVRWGAGNEQFF. As DNA, the CDR3 is TGTGCCAGCAGCGTTAGATGGGGGGCGGGGAATGAGCAGTTCTTC.

The CDR3 region has the DNA TGTGCCAGCAGCCTTCTGGACAGCTATAACTATGGCTACACCTTC. It is translated as CASSLLDSYNYGYTF. The chain couples TRBV7-3 to TRBJ1-2, with D possibly matching TRBD1 (6 bases). The V end was cut by 5 bases, the J end by 1 base, with 14 bases between. The CDR3 extends over 15 amino acids. Germline assignment: CDR1 SGHTA and CDR2 FQGTGA.

The chain employs TRBV19 and TRBJ1-5; TRBD1 matches at 7 bases. V lost 5 bases to trimming and J lost 3 bases; unmatched junction nucleotides: 7. The germline V gene has CDR1 LNHDA and CDR2 SQIVND (reference sequence). The CDR3 has 15 residues. The CDR3 coding sequence is TGTGCCAGTAGTCCTACAGGGGCTCCCAATCAGCCCCAGCATTTT. The encoded protein is CASSPTGAPNQPQHF. Complete variable domain (other parts from reference TRBV19 and TRBJ1-5): DGGITQSPKYLFRKEGQNVTLSCEQNLNHDAMYWYRQDPGQGLRLIYYSQIVNDFQKGDIAEGYSVSREKKESFPLTVTSAQKNPTAFYLCASSPTGAPNQPQHFGDGTRLSIL.

About this clone itself: One end of the junction is discordant with germline, which a read error may explain. At the DNA level, this CDR3 is encoded by other sequences in the same sample as well. The CDR3 protein is CATSRDLEDEQYF. CDR3 DNA sequence: TGTGCCACCAGCAGAGATTTGGAGGACGAGCAATACTTC. The chain has TRBV15 and TRBJ2-7; D is possibly TRBD2 (5 bases). Per the germline V gene, CDR1 is LNHNV and CDR2 is YYDKDF (reference sequence). The CDR3 is made up of 13 amino acids. Filled out from reference TRBV15 and TRBJ2-7, the complete variable domain reads DAMVIQNPRYQVTQFGKPVTLSCSQTLNHNVMYWYQQKSSQAPKLLFHYYDKDFNNEADTPDNFQSRRPNTSFCFLDIRSPGLGDTAMYLCATSRDLEDEQYFGPGTRLTVT.

The chain has TRBV4-3 and TRBJ2-7; 7 bases are shared with TRBD1. V trimming: 4 bases; J trimming: 0 bases; junction bases outside the gene matches: 3. The germline V gene has CDR1 LGHNA and CDR2 YSLEER. This CDR3 comprises 14 residues. The chain's CDR3 is CASSPRTGSYEQYF. CDR3 sequence (DNA): TGCGCCAGCAGCCCCAGGACAGGCTCCTACGAGCAGTACTTC.

This clone was counted once. The gene calls are TRBV28 and TRBJ1-5, with D possibly matching TRBD1 (5 bases). V was shortened by 9 bases and J by 0 bases, with 9 bases between the two germline ends. CDR1 MDHEN and CDR2 SYDVKM come from the germline V gene. This CDR3 is built from 13 residues. DNA for the CDR3: TGTGCCAGTCGGGGGATTAGCAATCAGCCCCAGCATTTT. Residues: CASRGISNQPQHF.

The chain uses TRBV19 and TRBJ2-3; possible D gene TRBD2, 7 bases. Germline V gene lookup returns CDR1 LNHDA and CDR2 SQIVND (reference sequence). CDR3 length equals 15 residues. The V gene lost 4 bases and the J gene lost 0 bases, with 11 bases spanning the gap. The CDR3 DNA follows: TGTGCCAGTAGTACGGCGGGGGCTAGCACAGATACGCAGTATTTT. Translated: CASSTAGASTDTQYF.

The V gene is TRBV7-9, the J gene TRBJ1-2; a weak D match, TRBD1 (5 bases). Germline assignment: CDR1 SEHNR and CDR2 FQNEAQ (reference sequence). V dropped 5 bases and J dropped 4 bases, with 8 bases sitting between them. The length of the CDR3 is 12 residues. The CDR3 region is CASSLGTYGYTF. Written as DNA, the CDR3 is TGTGCCAGCAGCCTGGGGACCTATGGCTACACCTTC.

The chain links TRBV6-1 to TRBJ1-6; maybe TRBD1 (5 bases). This CDR3 spans 16 amino acids. Trimming shortened V by 1 base and J by 7 bases, and 14 bases separated the two germline ends. Germline CDR1 reads MNHNS; CDR2 reads SASEGT. This CDR3 is CASSEVLQVLNSPLHF. CDR3 bases: TGTGCCAGCAGTGAAGTCTTACAGGTATTGAATTCACCCCTCCACTTT.

V and J are TRBV27 and TRBJ2-2; TRBD1 aligns across 8 bases. Losses at the gene ends were 6 bases for V and 4 bases for J; bases not matched to a gene: 10. This CDR3 region has 16 residues. Germline V lookup: CDR1 MNHEY, CDR2 SMNVEV (reference sequence). The CDR3 coding sequence is TGTGCCAGCAGCCTGGCCGGGACAGGAGCCACCGGGGAGCTGTTTTTT. It codes for CASSLAGTGATGELFF.